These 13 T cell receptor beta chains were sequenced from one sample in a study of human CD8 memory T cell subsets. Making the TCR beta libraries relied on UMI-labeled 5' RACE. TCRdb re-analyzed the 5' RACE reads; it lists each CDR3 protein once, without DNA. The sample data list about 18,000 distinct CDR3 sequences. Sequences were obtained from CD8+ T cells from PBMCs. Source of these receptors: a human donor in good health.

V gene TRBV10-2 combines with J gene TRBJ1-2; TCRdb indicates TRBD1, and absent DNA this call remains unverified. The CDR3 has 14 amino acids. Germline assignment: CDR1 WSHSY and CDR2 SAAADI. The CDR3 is CASSESWTALGYTF.

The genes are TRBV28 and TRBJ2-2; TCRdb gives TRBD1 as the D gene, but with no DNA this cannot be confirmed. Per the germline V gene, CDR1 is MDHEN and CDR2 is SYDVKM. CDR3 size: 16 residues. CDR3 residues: CASSFTGGDDTGELFF.

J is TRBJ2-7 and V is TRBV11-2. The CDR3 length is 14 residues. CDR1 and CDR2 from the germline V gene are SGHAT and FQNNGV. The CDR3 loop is CASSLEGFSYEQYF.

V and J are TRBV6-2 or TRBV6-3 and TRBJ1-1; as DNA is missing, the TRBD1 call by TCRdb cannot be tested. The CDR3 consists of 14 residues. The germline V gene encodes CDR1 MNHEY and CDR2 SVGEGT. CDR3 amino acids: CASSYRGGNTEAFF.

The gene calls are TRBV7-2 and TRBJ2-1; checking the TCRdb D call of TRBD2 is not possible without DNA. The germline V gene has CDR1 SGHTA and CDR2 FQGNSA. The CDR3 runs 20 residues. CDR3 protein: CASSLGGSRFKPGPHNEQFF.

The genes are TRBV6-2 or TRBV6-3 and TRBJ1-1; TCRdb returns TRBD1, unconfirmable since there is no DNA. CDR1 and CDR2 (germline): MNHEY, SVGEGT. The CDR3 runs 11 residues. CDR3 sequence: CASGGATEAFF.

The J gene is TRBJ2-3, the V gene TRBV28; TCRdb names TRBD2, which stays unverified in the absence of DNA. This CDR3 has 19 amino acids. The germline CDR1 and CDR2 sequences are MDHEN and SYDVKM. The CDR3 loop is CASSETSGSFSPGTDTQYF.

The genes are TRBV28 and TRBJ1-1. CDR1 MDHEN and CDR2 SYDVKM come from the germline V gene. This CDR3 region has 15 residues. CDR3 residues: CASSLGRGGFSEAFF.

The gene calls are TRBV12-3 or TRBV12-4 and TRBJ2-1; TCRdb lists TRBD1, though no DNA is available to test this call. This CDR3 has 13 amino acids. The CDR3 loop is CATRRPARDEQFF.

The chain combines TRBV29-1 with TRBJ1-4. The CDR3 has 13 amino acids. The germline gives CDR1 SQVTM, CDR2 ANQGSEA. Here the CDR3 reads CSVEGQTNEKLFF.

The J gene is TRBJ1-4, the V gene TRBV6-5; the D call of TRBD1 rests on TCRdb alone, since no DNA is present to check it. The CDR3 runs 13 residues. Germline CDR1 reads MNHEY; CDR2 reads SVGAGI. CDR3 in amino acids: CASSSTGDEKLFF.

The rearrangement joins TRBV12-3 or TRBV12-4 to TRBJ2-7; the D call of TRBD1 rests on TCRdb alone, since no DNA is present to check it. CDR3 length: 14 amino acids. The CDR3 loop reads CASSPGTANYEQYF.

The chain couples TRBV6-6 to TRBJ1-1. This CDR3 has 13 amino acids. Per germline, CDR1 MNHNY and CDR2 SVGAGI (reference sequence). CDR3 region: CASSYGGRTEAFF.